This T cell receptor (beta chain) is from a study of response to subunit inactivated influenza vaccine. The CDR3 spans 15 residues. Between the trimmed V and J ends, which lost 1 base and 1 base, there was a span of 10 bases. Per the germline V gene, CDR1 is SGHTA and CDR2 is FQGNSA. Using its own MiXCR run on the RT-PCR reads, TCRdb lists one record per CDR3 protein. The sample has around 570,000 distinct CDR3 sequences; around 10% are singletons. The sample was also linked to a second study, of T cells expressing NK-cell markers. According to that study: Generation of TCR beta cDNA was performed by 5'RACE template switching incorporating UMIs. Dominant NKG2C+ clonotypes accounted for roughly 1.0-7.5% of CD8+ T cells in 5 to 7 donors. The CD3+CD56-NKG2C+ fraction of a handful of donors was also led by these clonotypes.

The source is a man aged 45-65 years who received an inactivated influenza vaccine. Specimen: PBMCs from blood, collected on the day of vaccination. The gene calls are TRBV7-2 and TRBJ1-2; D is possibly TRBD1 (6 bases). CDR3 sequence reads: CASSLGTGSNYGYTF. The CDR3 coding sequence is TGTGCCAGCAGCTTAGGAACAGGGAGTAACTATGGCTACACCTTC.